The TCR beta chain under discussion was sequenced for a study of control samples from healthy donors and cancer patients. TCRdb keeps only in-frame clones here, not all; method: immunoSEQ multiplex PCR. The data show approximately 130,000 clones, with approximately 88% seen just once and around 40% held by the top ten. The V end lost 0 bases, the J end lost 0 bases, and 15 bases lay between the germline ends. The CDR3 loop spans 18 amino acids. Germline assignment: CDR1 MNHNS and CDR2 SASEGT. Sequenced sample: blood. The receptor's source is a man between 50 and 59 years old in good health. V usage is TRBV6-1 and J usage is TRBJ1-3; D not certain. The CDR3: CASSEAPYTPSSGNTIYF. In DNA, the CDR3 is TGTGCCAGCAGTGAAGCGCCGTACACGCCGAGCTCTGGAAACACCATATATTTT.